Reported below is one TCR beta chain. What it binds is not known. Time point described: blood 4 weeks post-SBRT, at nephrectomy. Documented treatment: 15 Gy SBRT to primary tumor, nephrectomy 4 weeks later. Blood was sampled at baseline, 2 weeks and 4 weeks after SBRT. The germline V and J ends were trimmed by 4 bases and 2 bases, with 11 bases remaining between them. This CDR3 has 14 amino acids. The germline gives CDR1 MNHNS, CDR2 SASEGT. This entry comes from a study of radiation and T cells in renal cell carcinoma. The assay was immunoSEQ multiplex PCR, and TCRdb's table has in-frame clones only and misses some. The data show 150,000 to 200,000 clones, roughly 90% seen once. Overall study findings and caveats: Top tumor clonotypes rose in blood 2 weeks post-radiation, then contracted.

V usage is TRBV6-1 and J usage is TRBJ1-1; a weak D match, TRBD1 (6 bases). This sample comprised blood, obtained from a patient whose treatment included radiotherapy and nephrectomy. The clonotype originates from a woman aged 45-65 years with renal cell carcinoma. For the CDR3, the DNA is TGTGCCAGCAGTGTATTACAGGGAAACACTGAAGCTTTCTTT. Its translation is CASSVLQGNTEAFF.